These 8 T cell receptor beta chains were all obtained from the same sample, sequenced in a study of blood T cell repertoires in COVID-19. Some clones are missing from TCRdb's copy, which holds only in-frame ones; the method was immunoSEQ multiplex PCR. The sample holds 20,000 to 25,000 clones, approximately 90% seen once. Sequencing input: peripheral blood. Receptors were obtained from a human donor in a cohort sampled during active COVID-19.

The rearrangement joins TRBV4-1 to TRBJ1-2, with TRBD1 as a possible D gene (6 bases). CDR3 length equals 15 residues. CDR1 is MGHRA, CDR2 YSYEKL, per germline. The germline V and J ends were trimmed by 0 bases and 2 bases, with 10 bases remaining between them. The DNA of the CDR3 is TGCGCCAGCAGCCAAGATGAGACAGGAAACTATGGCTACACCTTC. Residues: CASSQDETGNYGYTF.

CDR3 in DNA: TGTGCCAGCAGCGAGGGGGCGAACACCGGGGAGCTGTTTTTT. Encoded protein: CASSEGANTGELFF. The V call is TRBV9, the J call TRBJ2-2; possibly TRBD1 for D (6 bases). Per the germline V gene, CDR1 is SGDLS and CDR2 is YYNGEE. Trimming took 3 bases from V and 0 from J, leaving 6 bases between them. The CDR3 sequence is 14 residues long.

The V and J genes are TRBV18 and TRBJ2-3; the D is unclear. Germline CDR1 is KGHSH and CDR2 is LQKENI. The CDR3 consists of 17 residues. Deletions cut 3 bases from V and 2 bases from J, with 18 bases between. The chain's CDR3 is CASSPLNALTHTDTQYF. CDR3 in DNA: TGTGCCAGCTCACCCCTGAATGCATTAACACACACAGATACGCAGTATTTT.

The J gene is TRBJ2-5, the V gene TRBV4-1; the match to TRBD2 covers 7 bases. The germline V gene encodes CDR1 MGHRA and CDR2 YSYEKL. Trimming removed 4 bases from V and 4 bases from J; junction bases left unmatched: 15. CDR3 length: 17 amino acids. In DNA, the CDR3 is TGCGCCAGCAGCCCAAGGGGAGGGAAGTCGCTCGGAGAGACCCAGTACTTC. This translates into CASSPRGGKSLGETQYF.

The V gene is TRBV27, the J gene TRBJ2-1, with TRBD2 matching over 11 bases. The CDR3 has 17 amino acids. Germline V gene data show CDR1 as MNHEY and CDR2 as SMNVEV (reference sequence). V shed 7 bases, J shed 6 bases, and the junction held 14 bases outside the gene matches. For the CDR3, the DNA is TGTGCCAGCACCCGACCAGCCGGGACTAGCGGAATCAATGAGCAGTTCTTC. Protein product: CASTRPAGTSGINEQFF.

This clone has only one observation. CDR3 coding DNA: TGTGCCAGCAGGAGGGGACACCTCTCAGAAGCTTTCTTT. Amino acids: CASRRGHLSEAFF. The chain links TRBV12-3 or TRBV12-4 to TRBJ1-1, with D tentatively TRBD1 (6 bases). The CDR3 consists of 13 residues. V lost 6 bases and J lost 8, with 16 bases in between.

V is TRBV4-3 and J is TRBJ1-4, with 8 bases aligning to TRBD1. The V and J ends lost 5 bases and 6 bases, in that order; junction bases with no gene match: 8. The CDR3 has 15 amino acids. Germline CDR1 is LGHNA and CDR2 is YSLEER. The CDR3 here is CASSYRQGRDEKLFF. CDR3 DNA sequence: TGCGCCAGCAGCTACCGACAGGGGAGGGATGAAAAACTGTTTTTT.

The J gene is TRBJ2-3, the V gene TRBV10-3, with 9 positions matching TRBD1. The CDR3 is 16 residues long. V dropped 4 bases and J dropped 3; count of bases not matched to a gene: 8. Germline lookup yields CDR1 ENHRY and CDR2 SYGVKD. CDR3 sequence (DNA): TGTGCCATCAGTGCCTCCGGGACAGGGAGAACAGATACGCAGTATTTT. Protein: CAISASGTGRTDTQYF.